This T cell receptor beta chain derives from a study of T cell responses to AZD1222 COVID-19 vaccine (dated by TCRdb to 2020 to 2023). Study-wide context: Because spike-specific TCR depth and breadth did not differ between the two schedules, AZD1222 recipients who got a second dose at roughly 4 weeks were pooled with those who got a second dose at roughly 12 weeks. Trial participants were enrolled into age subgroups of 18-55, 56-69 and 70-plus years, which contained approximately 150, 28 and 58 TCR-sequenced participants, respectively. A total of 233 trial participants underwent TCR sequencing, of whom under 220 had received two doses of AZD1222 and about 26 had received two doses of the MenACWY control vaccine.

The CDR3 regions of human TCRbeta chains were analyzed by immunosequencing. On the authors' methods: TCRs in the repertoires were matched against a reference library of SARS-CoV-2-specific TCRs that had been generated with the MIRA antigen-specificity platform. Breadth was defined as the fraction of unique TCRs that were SARS-CoV-2-associated, and depth was defined as the fraction of total T cells that were SARS-CoV-2-associated. Each spike-specific TCR was assigned to its reactive spike region and to a CD4 or CD8 class using the MIRA data. Log10-transformed breadth and depth values were compared by one-way ANOVA with Sidak's multiple comparisons tests. Here the immuneACCESS table is served through TCRdb, limited to in-frame sequences with V and J called. Missing clones are a known gap in these copies; in checked studies unresolved V genes cover under half, and the rest lacks a known reason. For V, J and clone size, that table is used; D and trimming come from the DNA. This sample has under 95,000 clones in its table, and around nine tenths of those were observed once. The ten largest clones add up to 2% to 2.5% of the sample.

V drops 4 bases and J drops 0 bases, leaving 6 bases in between. Taken from cysteine to phenylalanine, the CDR3 has 13 residues. Here the CDR3 DNA is all that survives: 39 bases in frame from base 1. Paper-wide results and their limitations: Because no day 14 peak-response samples were available, repertoires were characterized only after the peak T cell response. Conclusions about previously exposed vaccinees are limited, since just a handful of AZD1222 recipients were seropositive for SARS-CoV-2 at baseline. Participants were mostly white British, with more females than males. The authors suggested clonal diversity may have been underestimated. The vaccine-associated CD4 TCRs covered the entire spike protein, and the dominant responses fell in regions 160-218 and 743-854. In the small 56-69-year group, the increase in depth fell short of significance, most likely because of low power. After two AZD1222 doses, spike-specific TCR breadth and depth were significantly higher than at day 0 and than in MenACWY recipients. Nearly half of unique spike-specific TCRs reportedly recognized epitopes outside regions mutated in the B.1.351 and B.1.1.7 variants.

To note about this clone: There is no known antigen for this receptor. No much larger clone is present one base from it, and per-base qualities are unavailable.

Taken with the paper, the label for time point translates to: baseline before first vaccination. Samples from vaccinated people were obtained from the UK trials COV001 and COV002, which included a single-blind randomized controlled phase 2/3 trial of AZD1222 (ChAdOx1 nCoV-19) in healthy adults. Trial participant PBMC samples were collected at day 0 and day 28 after the second dose for TCRbeta chain sequencing. The source of this sequence is an adult in good health. The specimen comprised peripheral blood, sampled on day 0 of AZD1222 vaccination. The chain is assembled from TRBV12-3 or TRBV12-4 and TRBJ1-1; a confident D gene designation cannot be given. The CDR3 reads as follows: CASSSQMNTEAFF. The DNA reads as follows: TGTGCCAGCAGTTCGCAGATGAACACTGAAGCTTTCTTT.